This TCR beta chain originates from a study of OX40 agonist ivuxolimab in advanced cancers. Germline V CDR1 and CDR2: SGHDN, FVKESK. The CDR3 is 14 amino acids. The V and J ends lost 0 bases and 6 bases respectively, with 8 bases between them. TCRdb keeps only in-frame clones here, not all; method: immunoSEQ multiplex PCR. The sample has around 94,000 clones; under 95% are singletons. The sample consisted of CD4+ or CD8+ T cells sorted from blood, taken in a trial of the OX40 agonist ivuxolimab. The TCR originated in an adult with an advanced solid tumor such as melanoma, head and neck, liver or kidney cancer. V gene TRBV14 combines with J gene TRBJ2-2; D may match TRBD1 or TRBD2 (5 bases each). Here the CDR3 DNA reads TGTGCCAGCAGCCAAGATTTGGGGGCCGGGGAGCTGTTTTTT. Its translation is CASSQDLGAGELFF.